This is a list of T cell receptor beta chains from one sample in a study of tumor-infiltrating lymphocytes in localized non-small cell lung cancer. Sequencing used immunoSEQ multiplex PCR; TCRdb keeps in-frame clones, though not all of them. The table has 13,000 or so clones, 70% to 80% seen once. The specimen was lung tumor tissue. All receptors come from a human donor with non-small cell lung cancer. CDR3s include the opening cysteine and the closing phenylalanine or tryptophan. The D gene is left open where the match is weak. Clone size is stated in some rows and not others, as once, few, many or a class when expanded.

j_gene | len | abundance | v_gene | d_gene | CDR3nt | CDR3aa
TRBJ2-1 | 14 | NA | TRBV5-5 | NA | TGTGCCAGCAGCGGGGGGGCAATTTACAATGAGCAGTTCTTC | CASSGGAIYNEQFF
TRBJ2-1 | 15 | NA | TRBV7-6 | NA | TGTGCCAGCAGCCAAGGCCGGCTAGCGCTCAATGAGCAGTTCTTC | CASSQGRLALNEQFF
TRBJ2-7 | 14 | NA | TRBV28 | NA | TGTGCCAGCAGCAGGGGACCTTCGGGATACGAGCAGTACTTC | CASSRGPSGYEQYF
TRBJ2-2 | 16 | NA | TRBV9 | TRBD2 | TGTGCCAGCAGCGTAGCCGCGGGGGGAAACACCGGGGAGCTGTTTTTT | CASSVAAGGNTGELFF
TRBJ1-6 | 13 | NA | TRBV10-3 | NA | TGTGCCATCATGGCCAGTTATAATTCACCCCTCCACTTT | CAIMASYNSPLHF
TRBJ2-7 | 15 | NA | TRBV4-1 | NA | TGCGCCAGCAGCCTAACACTCCAGGGGACCTACGAGCAGTACTTC | CASSLTLQGTYEQYF
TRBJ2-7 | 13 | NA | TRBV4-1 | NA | TGCGCCAGCAGCCAAGATCGGCGGACTCAGCAGTACTTC | CASSQDRRTQQYF
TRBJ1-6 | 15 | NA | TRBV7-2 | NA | TGTGCCAGCAGCTTAGTGGGCAGGGTTAATTCACCCCTCCACTTT | CASSLVGRVNSPLHF
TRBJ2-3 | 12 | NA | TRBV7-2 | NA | TGTGCCAGCACCTGGGGCACAGATACGCAGTATTTT | CASTWGTDTQYF
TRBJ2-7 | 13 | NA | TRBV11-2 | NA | TGTGCCAGCAGCTTAGTCGGGCAGAACGAGCAGTACTTC | CASSLVGQNEQYF
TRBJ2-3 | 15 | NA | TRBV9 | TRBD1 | TGTGCCAGCAGCTACCGGGACAGGAGCACAGATACGCAGTATTTT | CASSYRDRSTDTQYF
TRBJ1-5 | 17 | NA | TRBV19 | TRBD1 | TGTGCCAGTGCGCCGCAGCAGGGGGGGGTACGCAATCAGCCCCAGCATTTT | CASAPQQGGVRNQPQHF
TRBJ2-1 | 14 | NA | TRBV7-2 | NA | TGTGCCAGCAGCTTAGTCCCAGCCTACAATGAGCAGTTCTTC | CASSLVPAYNEQFF
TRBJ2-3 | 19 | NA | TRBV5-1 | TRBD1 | TGCGCCAGCAGCTTGTTTATGTTAACCGGGACAGGGCTTACAGATACGCAGTATTTT | CASSLFMLTGTGLTDTQYF
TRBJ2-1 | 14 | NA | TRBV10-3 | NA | TGTGCCATCAGTGGTTACCGGGAAGCTAATGAGCAGTTCTTC | CAISGYREANEQFF
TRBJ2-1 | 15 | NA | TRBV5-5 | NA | TGTGCCAGCAGCTCCACAGGGACCTCCTACAATGAGCAGTTCTTC | CASSSTGTSYNEQFF
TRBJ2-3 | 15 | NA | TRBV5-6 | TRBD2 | TGTGCCAGCAGCTTTGGTGCGGGGGGCACAGATACGCAGTATTTT | CASSFGAGGTDTQYF
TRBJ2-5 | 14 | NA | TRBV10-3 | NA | TGTGCCATCAGTTCTGTTTCGGCGGAGGAGACCCAGTACTTC | CAISSVSAEETQYF
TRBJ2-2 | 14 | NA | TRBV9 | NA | TGTGCCAGCAGCGTAGAACACAACACCGGGGAGCTGTTTTTT | CASSVEHNTGELFF
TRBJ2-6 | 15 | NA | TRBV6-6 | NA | TGTGCCAGCAGTAATCAGGGCGCTGGGGCCAACGTCCTGACTTTC | CASSNQGAGANVLTF
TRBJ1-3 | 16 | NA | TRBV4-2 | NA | TGTGCCAGCAGCCAAGAAGCACGGAGCTCTGGAAACACCATATATTTT | CASSQEARSSGNTIYF
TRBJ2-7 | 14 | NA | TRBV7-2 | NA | TGTGCCAGCAGCTCGACACCAAGCTCCTACGAGCAGTACTTC | CASSSTPSSYEQYF
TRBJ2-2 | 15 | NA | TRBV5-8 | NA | TGTGCCAGCAGCTTACCGGGACAGAACACCGGGGAGCTGTTTTTT | CASSLPGQNTGELFF
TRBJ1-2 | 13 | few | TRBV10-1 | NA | TGCGCCAGCAGTGAGTCGCAGGGATATGGCTACACCTTC | CASSESQGYGYTF
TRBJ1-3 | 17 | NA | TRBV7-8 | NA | TGTGCCAGCAGCTTACACCTGCTCGCAGGGACTGGAAACACCATATATTTT | CASSLHLLAGTGNTIYF
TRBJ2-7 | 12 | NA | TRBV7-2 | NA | TGTGCCAGCAGCCAGGACCACTACGAGCAGTACTTC | CASSQDHYEQYF
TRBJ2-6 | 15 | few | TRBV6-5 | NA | TGTGCCAGCAGTTACTCGTCCGGTGGGGCCAACGTCCTGACTTTC | CASSYSSGGANVLTF
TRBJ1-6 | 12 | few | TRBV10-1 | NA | TGCGCCAGCAGTGAAGGGAATTCACCCCTCCACTTT | CASSEGNSPLHF